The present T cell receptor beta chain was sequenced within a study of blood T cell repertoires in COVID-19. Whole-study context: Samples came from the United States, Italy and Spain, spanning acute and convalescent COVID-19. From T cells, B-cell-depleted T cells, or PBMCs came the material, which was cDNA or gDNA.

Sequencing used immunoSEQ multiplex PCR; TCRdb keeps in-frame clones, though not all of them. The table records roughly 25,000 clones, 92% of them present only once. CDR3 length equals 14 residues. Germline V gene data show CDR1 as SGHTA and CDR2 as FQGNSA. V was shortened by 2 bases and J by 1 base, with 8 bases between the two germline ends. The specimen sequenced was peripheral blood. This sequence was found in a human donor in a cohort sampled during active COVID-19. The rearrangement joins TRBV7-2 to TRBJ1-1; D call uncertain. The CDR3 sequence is CASSLMAGNTEAFF. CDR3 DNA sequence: TGTGCCAGCAGCTTAATGGCTGGGAACACTGAAGCTTTCTTT.